This T cell receptor beta chain was sequenced in a study of blood T cell repertoires in COVID-19 (dated by TCRdb to the early 2020s). At the level of the whole study: Collaborator samples came from the United States, Italy and Spain and covered acute and convalescent phases of COVID-19. Samples were obtained from the ongoing ImmuneRACE study (first 160 participants) and from 950 to 1,500 subjects provided by 6 global collaborators. The material from the prospective study consisted of cDNA or gDNA derived from T cells, B-cell-depleted T cells, or PBMCs. The repertoires were released in a freely available public database intended as a resource for research on the immune response to SARS-CoV-2. Deeply sampled blood TCRbeta repertoires from subjects exposed to, actively infected with, or recovered from COVID-19 were included in the dataset. HLA class I and class II types, where available, came from metadata supplied by the sample provider rather than from assay-based typing. Nearly every sample came with metadata listing a de-identified subject ID, COVID-19 status, age in years and sex.

In the prospective study, participants were about 18 to 89 years old, resided in fewer than 25 geographic areas of the United States, and were enrolled through a virtual design. In the prospective study, participants were assigned to cohorts based on the clinical history participants reported in a screening survey and a study questionnaire. Recovered participants in ImmuneRACE Cohort 3 were defined as having two consecutive negative NP/OP PCR tests, clearance from a healthcare professional, or resolution of symptoms. In the prospective study, mobile phlebotomists collected whole blood, serum and a nasopharyngeal or oropharyngeal swab from each participant. Participants in the prospective study had the option to provide additional blood draws and questionnaires over a 2-month period. Before DNA extraction, prospective study blood samples were shipped either frozen or at room temperature. In the case of this clone: Its binding antigen is unknown. The record has no base qualities; no much larger clone is one base away.

At the junction V is shortened by 5 bases and J by 3 bases; bases outside the gene matches: 7. The CDR3 has 14 amino acids, counting the end cysteine and phenylalanine. Only the CDR3 DNA is retained, 42 bases long and in frame from the first base. According to the germline V gene, CDR1 reads MNHEY and CDR2 reads SVGAGI. What the research found in general, with its limitations: The amount of clinical and demographic metadata varied by source and participant and was provided uncurated.

TCRbeta CDR3 regions were amplified from genomic DNA using the immunoSEQ Assay, a bias-controlled multiplex PCR. For the original study's pipeline: Within the assay, amplification of reference gene primers was used to estimate how many nucleated cells each sample contained. Sequence reads were collapsed and filtered to measure the absolute abundance of every unique TCRbeta CDR3 rearrangement. For each sample, productive Simpson clonality was calculated as the square root of Simpson's diversity index over productive rearrangements. TCRdb obtained this table from immuneACCESS and retained in-frame rearrangements with V and J assigned. These tables miss some clones; where compared with another copy, unresolved V genes account for less than half of the shortfall, and the remainder is unexplained. V and J calls and clone size come straight from that table; D and trimming were deduced from the DNA. In this sample the table shows under 300,000 clones, under 90% of which occur a single time. Less than 20% of the sample is taken by the ten largest.

The chain joins TRBV6-5 to TRBJ2-7; 7 middle bases align to TRBD1. Sequences were obtained from PBMCs or T cells enriched from blood (not recorded which). The sequence derives from a man between 18 and 29 years old who had recovered from COVID-19. CDR3 sequence: CASSRRTGNYEQYF. The sequenced DNA is TGTGCCAGCAGTAGACGGACAGGAAACTACGAGCAGTACTTC.